Following are 29 T cell receptor beta chains from one sample sequenced in a study of cytomegalovirus exposure and HLA in healthy donors. A multiplex PCR was run with 60 Vbeta primers and 13 Jbeta primers. TCRdb keeps only in-frame clones here, not all; method: immunoSEQ multiplex PCR. The table includes around 140,000 clones, around 72% detected once. The specimen sequenced was PBMCs. These receptor sequences come from a man aged 50-60 years in good health and CMV-seropositive.

The rearrangement joins TRBV6-1 to TRBJ2-6; possibly TRBD1 for D (6 bases). The CDR3 extends over 15 amino acids. V was shortened by 5 bases and J by 3 bases, with 11 bases between the two germline ends. Germline assignment: CDR1 MNHNS and CDR2 SASEGT. The CDR3 DNA reads as TGTGCCAGCAGTTTGGACAGCATTGGGGCCAACGTCCTGACTTTC. As protein: CASSLDSIGANVLTF.

The sample holds one count of this clone. The rearrangement links TRBV6-5 to TRBJ1-1; 7 nucleotides line up with TRBD1. V dropped 7 bases and J dropped 6; count of bases not matched to a gene: 5. CDR1 is MNHEY, CDR2 SVGAGI, per germline. The CDR3 totals 12 residues. The chain's CDR3 is CASKLTGAEAFF. The CDR3 bases are TGTGCCAGCAAATTAACAGGGGCTGAAGCTTTCTTT.

This clone was found once. The V gene is TRBV7-2, the J gene TRBJ2-7; D might be TRBD1 (5 bases). Germline values: CDR1 SGHTA, CDR2 FQGNSA. Trimming pared 1 base from V and 4 bases from J, leaving 17 bases between. This CDR3 comprises 16 residues. CDR3 DNA: TGTGCCAGCAGCTTAGTCCCAGGGCAGTTTCGGTACGAGCAGTACTTC. Amino acid sequence: CASSLVPGQFRYEQYF.

To note about this clone: Other DNA sequences in this specimen translate into the identical CDR3. This chain connects TRBV10-3 to TRBJ2-7; the D is unclear. The CDR3 covers 11 residues. Trimming stripped 4 bases from V and 3 bases from J, with 4 bases between. CDR1 and CDR2 (germline): ENHRY, SYGVKD. The CDR3, as DNA: TGTGCCATCAGTGGAGACTACGAGCAGTACTTC. It codes for CAISGDYEQYF.

V gene TRBV6-5 combines with J gene TRBJ2-7; possible D gene TRBD1, 5 bases. There are 16 residues in the CDR3. CDR1 MNHEY and CDR2 SVGAGI come from the germline V gene. With 0 bases removed from V and 1 base from J, the gap between germline ends came to 13 bases. The DNA for the CDR3 is TGTGCCAGCAGTTACTCTCGCAGGGTGGGGTCCTACGAGCAGTACTTC. Protein product: CASSYSRRVGSYEQYF.

V is TRBV10-1 and J is TRBJ2-1, with D tentatively TRBD2 (6 bases). The CDR3 loop spans 13 amino acids. The V gene lost 9 bases and the J gene lost 8 bases, with 17 bases spanning the gap. CDR1 is WNHNN and CDR2 is SYGVQD in the germline V gene (reference sequence). The CDR3, as DNA: TGCGCCAGTTCAACCGGGGGTGCAGATGAGCAGTTCTTC. As protein: CASSTGGADEQFF.

CDR3 nucleotide sequence: TGTGCCAGCGGTAGGACAGGGTCGGGCTACACCTTC. As protein: CASGRTGSGYTF. This chain uses TRBV19 with TRBJ1-2, with 8 bases lining up with TRBD1. Germline loops: CDR1 LNHDA, CDR2 SQIVND (reference sequence). The ends lost 9 bases at V and 8 bases at J; junction bases unmatched: 8. This CDR3 comprises 12 residues.

The chain employs TRBV12-5 and TRBJ2-3, with D possibly being TRBD2 (6 bases). V was trimmed by 5 bases and J by 0 bases, leaving 9 bases between them. Germline CDR1 and CDR2: LGHNT and FRNRAP. The CDR3 sequence is 14 residues long. DNA of the CDR3: TGTGCTAGTGGTCCGGGAGATAGCACAGATACGCAGTATTTT. It is translated as CASGPGDSTDTQYF.

V gene TRBV6-1 combines with J gene TRBJ2-4; 13 bases line up with TRBD2. The germline gives CDR1 MNHNS, CDR2 SASEGT. There are 15 residues in the CDR3. The junction had 10 bases not matched to a gene; V was cut back by 7 bases and J by 10 bases. This CDR3 reads CASTRTSGGPRIQYF. DNA for the CDR3: TGTGCCAGCACCCGGACTAGCGGGGGCCCCAGGATTCAGTACTTC.

This chain connects TRBV5-4 to TRBJ2-3; D might be TRBD2 (7 bases). V gave up 1 base and J gave up 0 bases, with 15 bases separating them. Germline CDR1 reads SGHNT; CDR2 reads YYREEE (reference sequence). The CDR3 spans 17 residues. The CDR3 DNA sequence: TGTGCCAGCAGCTTGCCCGGGAGGCAGGGGAGCACAGATACGCAGTATTTT. It specifies CASSLPGRQGSTDTQYF.

The V and J genes are TRBV15 and TRBJ2-3; 8 nucleotides match TRBD1. CDR1 is LNHNV, CDR2 YYDKDF, per germline (reference sequence). The ends lost 0 bases at V and 3 bases at J; junction bases unmatched: 5. The length of the CDR3 is 16 residues. The CDR3 nucleotides are TGTGCCACCAGCAGAGATCAGGGGGCTTCGACAGATACGCAGTATTTT. Its protein product is CATSRDQGASTDTQYF.

The J gene is TRBJ2-6, the V gene TRBV6-6; 8 bases are shared with TRBD1. After removal of 5 bases from V and 2 bases from J, the junction contained 5 bases not matched to a gene. The CDR3 has 16 amino acids. From germline, CDR1 is MNHNY and CDR2 SVGAGI (reference sequence). CDR3 nucleotides: TGTGCCAGCAGTCCAAGGACAGGGACTGGGGCCAACGTCCTGACTTTC. It encodes CASSPRTGTGANVLTF.

This rearrangement joins TRBV9 to TRBJ2-5; possible D gene TRBD1, 6 bases. Germline CDR1 and CDR2: SGDLS and YYNGEE. V was cut by 4 bases and J by 5 bases, with 12 bases left in between. This CDR3 comprises 13 residues. The CDR3 region has the DNA TGTGCCAGCAGCTCCCACAGGGACGAGACCCAGTACTTC. Translating it yields CASSSHRDETQYF.

This clone was recorded only once. The chain employs TRBV6-5 and TRBJ1-2; tentative D call: TRBD1 (5 bases). This CDR3 has 14 amino acids. Germline V lookup: CDR1 MNHEY, CDR2 SVGAGI. V lost 5 bases and J 6 bases, leaving 16 bases between the germline ends. The CDR3 loop is CASSDSSLFHGYTF. CDR3 nucleotides: TGTGCCAGCAGTGACAGTTCCCTCTTCCATGGCTACACCTTC.

The rearrangement joins TRBV19 to TRBJ1-1; weak D call: TRBD1 (5 bases). The V gene lost 3 bases and the J gene lost 5 bases, with 19 bases spanning the gap. This CDR3 comprises 16 residues. CDR1 is LNHDA and CDR2 is SQIVND in the germline V gene (reference sequence). The CDR3, as DNA: TGTGCCAGTAGTATTCGCCGGGGGGGGTTCGGGACTGAAGCTTTCTTT. Translation gives CASSIRRGGFGTEAFF.

The J gene is TRBJ1-3, the V gene TRBV19; 7 bases fit TRBD1. Germline V gene sequence: CDR1 LNHDA, CDR2 SQIVND (reference sequence). CDR3 length: 15 residues. The V segment lost 7 bases and the J segment 0 bases; nucleotides outside the gene matches: 6. The CDR3 loop reads CASTDRPSSGNTIYF. In nucleotides, the CDR3 is TGTGCCAGTACGGACAGGCCTTCCTCTGGAAACACCATATATTTT.

The chain joins TRBV27 to TRBJ1-2; 12 bases are shared with TRBD1. Germline loops: CDR1 MNHEY, CDR2 SMNVEV (reference sequence). The CDR3 loop spans 16 amino acids. The V gene end was trimmed by 4 bases and the J gene end by 6 bases; junction bases not matched to a gene: 9. CDR3 protein: CASSSNLGQGAHGYTF. CDR3 DNA sequence: TGTGCCAGCAGTTCCAACTTGGGACAGGGGGCGCATGGCTACACCTTC.

The J gene is TRBJ1-3, the V gene TRBV6-8; D gene uncertain. The germline CDR1 and CDR2 sequences are MNHGY and SAAAGT. Between the trimmed V and J ends, which lost 6 bases and 9 bases, there was a span of 3 bases. The CDR3 covers 9 residues. In nucleotides, the CDR3 is TGTGCCAGCAGGGCCACCATATATTTT. Translation: CASRATIYF.

The chain joins TRBV11-3 to TRBJ1-6; the D is unclear. The V gene lost 1 base and the J gene lost 5 bases, with 6 bases spanning the gap. The germline gives CDR1 SGHNT, CDR2 YENEEA. CDR3 size: 14 residues. DNA for the CDR3: TGTGCCAGCAGCTTAGTGAGAAATAATTCACCCCTCCACTTT. It translates to CASSLVRNNSPLHF.

This chain connects TRBV5-8 to TRBJ1-3; D unresolved. The CDR3 loop spans 16 amino acids. Germline assignment: CDR1 SGHTS and CDR2 YDEGEE. V was shortened by 3 bases and J by 0 bases, with 13 bases between the two germline ends. The chain's CDR3 is CASSSNAWASGNTIYF. Here the CDR3 DNA reads TGTGCCAGCAGCTCCAACGCTTGGGCCTCTGGAAACACCATATATTTT.

This clone was seen only a few times. Mismatch with germline at one junction end may stem from a read error. The chain uses TRBV6-5 and TRBJ1-2; TRBD1 matches at 8 bases. The CDR3 has 13 amino acids. Germline CDR1 reads MNHEY; CDR2 reads SVGAGI. The CDR3 nucleotides are TGTGCCAGCAGTTTGCTTACAGGGGGACGGGTCCACTTC. Residues: CASSLLTGGRVHF.

J is TRBJ1-6 and V is TRBV4-3; no reliable D call. CDR1 is LGHNA, CDR2 YSLEER, per germline. The CDR3 totals 13 residues. Trimming took off 0 bases at V and 9 bases at J, with 6 bases between the two ends. CDR3 in DNA: TGCGCCAGCAGCCAAGAACGGTTTTCACCCCTCCACTTT. Amino acids: CASSQERFSPLHF.

The chain is built from TRBV10-1 and TRBJ1-5; possibly TRBD1 for D (5 bases). The CDR3 loop spans 13 amino acids. Trimming stripped 6 bases from V and 3 bases from J, with 9 bases between. CDR1 and CDR2 from the germline V gene are WNHNN and SYGVQD (reference sequence). The CDR3 region has the DNA TGCGCCAGCAGCGACAGAAACAATCAGCCCCAGCATTTT. The encoded protein is CASSDRNNQPQHF.

V gene TRBV9 combines with J gene TRBJ2-2; D uncertain. V lost 4 bases to trimming and J lost 2 bases, with 12 bases between them. Germline assignment: CDR1 SGDLS and CDR2 YYNGEE. The CDR3 length is 15 residues. CDR3 nucleotides: TGTGCCAGCAGCCCGTCCCAGGTCAACACCGGGGAGCTGTTTTTT. As protein: CASSPSQVNTGELFF.

The chain recombines TRBV7-2 with TRBJ2-1; 12 nucleotides line up with TRBD2. The J segment lost 1 base and the V segment lost 0 bases, leaving 4 bases of the junction unmatched. The CDR3 sequence is 18 residues long. Germline-derived CDR1 and CDR2 are SGHTA and FQGNSA. The CDR3: CASSLALAGGRSYNEQFF. CDR3 DNA: TGTGCCAGCAGCTTAGCCCTAGCGGGAGGGAGGTCCTACAATGAGCAGTTCTTC.

This clone has a handful of counts. The rearrangement links TRBV19 to TRBJ2-6; possible D gene TRBD1, 5 bases. Germline V gene sequence: CDR1 LNHDA, CDR2 SQIVND (reference sequence). V was clipped by 4 bases and J by 0 bases, with 7 bases between them. This CDR3 is 15 amino acids long. The CDR3 DNA is TGTGCCAGTAGTACAGGGTTCTCTGGGGCCAACGTCCTGACTTTC. Translated: CASSTGFSGANVLTF.

The chain links TRBV27 to TRBJ1-5; TRBD1 matches 11 bases. J gave up 3 bases and V 6 bases, and 16 bases lay outside the gene matches. Germline CDR1 is MNHEY and CDR2 is SMNVEV (reference sequence). The CDR3 spans 19 residues. The DNA for the CDR3 is TGTGCCAGCAGCTCCCTTGTAGGGACAGGGGGTTCTTACAATCAGCCCCAGCATTTT. This translates into CASSSLVGTGGSYNQPQHF.

The chain links TRBV27 to TRBJ1-1; D is uncertain. V gave up 2 bases and J gave up 1 base, with 5 bases separating them. The CDR3 runs to 13 residues. Germline V gene data show CDR1 as MNHEY and CDR2 as SMNVEV (reference sequence). The CDR3 protein is CASSLAENTEAFF. The CDR3 coding sequence is TGTGCCAGCAGTTTAGCAGAGAACACTGAAGCTTTCTTT.

The chain has TRBV5-1 and TRBJ2-7; 9 bases fit TRBD1. Germline CDR1 is SGHRS and CDR2 is YFSETQ. With V trimmed by 1 base and J by 3 bases, 5 bases remained unmatched. CDR3 size: 15 residues. This CDR3 reads CASSLMSDRGYEQYF. DNA of the CDR3: TGCGCCAGCAGCTTGATGTCGGACAGGGGCTACGAGCAGTACTTC. Looking up the rest from reference TRBV5-1 and TRBJ2-7 gives the full variable domain: KAGVTQTPRYLIKTRGQQVTLSCSPISGHRSVSWYQQTPGQGLQFLFEYFSETQRNKGNFPGRFSGRQFSNSRSEMNVSTLELGDSALYLCASSLMSDRGYEQYFGPGTRLTVT.